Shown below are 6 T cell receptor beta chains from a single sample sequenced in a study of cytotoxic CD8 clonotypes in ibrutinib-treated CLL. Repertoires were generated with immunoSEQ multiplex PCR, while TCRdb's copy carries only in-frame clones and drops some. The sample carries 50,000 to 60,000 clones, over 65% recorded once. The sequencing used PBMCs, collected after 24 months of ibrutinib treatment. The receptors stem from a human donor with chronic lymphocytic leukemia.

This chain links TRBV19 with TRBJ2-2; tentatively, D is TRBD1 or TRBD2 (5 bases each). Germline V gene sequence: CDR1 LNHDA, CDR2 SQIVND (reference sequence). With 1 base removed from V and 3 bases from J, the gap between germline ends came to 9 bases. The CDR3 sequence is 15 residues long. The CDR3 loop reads CASSIGQRYTGELFF. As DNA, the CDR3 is TGTGCCAGTAGTATAGGACAGCGGTACACCGGGGAGCTGTTTTTT.

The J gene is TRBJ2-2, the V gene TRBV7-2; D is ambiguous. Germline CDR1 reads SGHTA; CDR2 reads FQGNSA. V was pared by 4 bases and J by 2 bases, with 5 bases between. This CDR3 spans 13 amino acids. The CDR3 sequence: CASSSPNTGELFF. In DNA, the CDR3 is TGTGCCAGCAGCTCGCCTAACACCGGGGAGCTGTTTTTT.

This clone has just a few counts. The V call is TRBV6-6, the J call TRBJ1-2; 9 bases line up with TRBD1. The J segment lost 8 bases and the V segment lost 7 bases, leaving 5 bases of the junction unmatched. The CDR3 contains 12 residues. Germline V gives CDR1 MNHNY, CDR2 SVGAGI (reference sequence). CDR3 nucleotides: TGTGCCAGCACCTGGACAGGGGACGGCTACACCTTC. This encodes CASTWTGDGYTF.

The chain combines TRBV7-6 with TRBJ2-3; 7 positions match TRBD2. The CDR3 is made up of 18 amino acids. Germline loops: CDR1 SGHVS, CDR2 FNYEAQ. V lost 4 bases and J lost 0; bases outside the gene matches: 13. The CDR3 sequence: CASSSNGGGDSSTDTQYF. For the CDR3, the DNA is TGTGCCAGCAGCTCAAACGGTGGGGGGGACTCTAGCACAGATACGCAGTATTTT.

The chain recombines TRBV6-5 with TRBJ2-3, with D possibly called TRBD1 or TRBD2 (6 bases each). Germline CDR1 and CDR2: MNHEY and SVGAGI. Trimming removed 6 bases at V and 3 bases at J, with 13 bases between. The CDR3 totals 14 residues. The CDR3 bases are TGTGCCAGCAGCGCCCGGAGGGGGACAGATACGCAGTATTTT. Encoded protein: CASSARRGTDTQYF.

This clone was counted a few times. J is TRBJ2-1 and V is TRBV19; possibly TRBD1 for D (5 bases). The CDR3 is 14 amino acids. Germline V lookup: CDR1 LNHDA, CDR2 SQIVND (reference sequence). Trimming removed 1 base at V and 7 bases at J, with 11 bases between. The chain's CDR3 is CASSIGGRVNEQFF. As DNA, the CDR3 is TGTGCCAGTAGTATAGGCGGCAGGGTAAATGAGCAGTTCTTC.